These 29 T cell receptor beta chains share one sample of origin, sequenced in a study of blood T cell repertoires in COVID-19. The assay was immunoSEQ multiplex PCR, and TCRdb's table has in-frame clones only and misses some. The sample lists about 160,000 clones; 84% were seen once. The source material was PBMCs or T cells enriched from blood (not recorded which). These receptor sequences come from a woman aged 50 to 60 who had recovered from COVID-19.

The rearrangement joins TRBV28 to TRBJ2-7; perhaps TRBD2 as D (6 bases). V was shortened by 1 base and J by 3 bases, with 10 bases between the two germline ends. Germline lookup yields CDR1 MDHEN and CDR2 SYDVKM. The CDR3 contains 14 residues. The CDR3 nucleotides read TGTGCCAGCAGTTTATCCCAGGGACTCTACGAGCAGTACTTC. This codes for CASSLSQGLYEQYF.

V usage is TRBV7-2 and J usage is TRBJ2-7; no definite D call. Between the trimmed V and J ends, which lost 3 bases and 4 bases, there was a span of 7 bases. The CDR3 covers 12 residues. Germline V gene sequence: CDR1 SGHTA, CDR2 FQGNSA. The CDR3 loop is CASSLSRYEQYF. CDR3 coding DNA: TGTGCCAGCAGCTTGTCGCGGTACGAGCAGTACTTC.

This rearrangement joins TRBV27 to TRBJ1-5; D is possibly TRBD1 (5 bases). Between the trimmed V and J ends, which lost 6 bases and 4 bases, there was a span of 13 bases. The CDR3 sequence is 14 residues long. The germline V gene has CDR1 MNHEY and CDR2 SMNVEV (reference sequence). This chain's CDR3 is CASSLPGVNQPQHF. The CDR3, as DNA: TGTGCCAGCAGCCTACCGGGGGTAAATCAGCCCCAGCATTTT.

J is TRBJ1-1 and V is TRBV10-3; D might be TRBD1 (5 bases). The germline gives CDR1 ENHRY, CDR2 SYGVKD. This CDR3 spans 15 amino acids. Trimming shortened V by 6 bases and J by 1 base, and 15 bases separated the two germline ends. The CDR3 region has the DNA TGTGCCATCAGGCTGCCGGGGGAGTGGAACACTGAAGCTTTCTTT. Its translation: CAIRLPGEWNTEAFF.

This chain links TRBV7-9 with TRBJ2-2; the match to TRBD1 covers 7 bases. CDR1 is SEHNR, CDR2 FQNEAQ, per germline (reference sequence). The CDR3 is 14 residues long. The J segment lost 5 bases and the V segment lost 5 bases, leaving 5 bases of the junction unmatched. The chain's CDR3 is CASSPGQVTGELFF. CDR3 nucleotide sequence: TGTGCCAGCAGCCCAGGACAGGTGACCGGGGAGCTGTTTTTT. The variable domain in full, with the rest retrieved from reference TRBV7-9 and TRBJ2-2, is DTGVSQNPRHKITKRGQNVTFRCDPISEHNRLYWYRQTLGQGPEFLTYFQNEAQLEKSRLLSDRFSAERPKGSFSTLEIQRTEQGDSAMYLCASSPGQVTGELFFGEGSRLTVL.

This CDR3 reads CASSTRTSGGDSTDTQYF. In DNA, the CDR3 is TGTGCCAGCAGCACCCGGACTAGCGGGGGGGATAGCACAGATACGCAGTATTTT. The V and J genes are TRBV9 and TRBJ2-3, with 15 bases fitting TRBD2. This CDR3 spans 18 amino acids. V gave up 4 bases and J gave up 0 bases; unmatched junction bases: 6. Germline CDR1 and CDR2: SGDLS and YYNGEE.

The chain links TRBV19 to TRBJ2-1, with D tentatively TRBD2 (6 bases). Germline V CDR1 and CDR2: LNHDA, SQIVND (reference sequence). The CDR3 loop spans 16 amino acids. V shed 5 bases and J shed 3 bases, with 17 bases lying between them. The CDR3 DNA is TGTGCCAGTAGTCCCGCAGAGGGAGGAAACTACAATGAGCAGTTCTTC. Translated: CASSPAEGGNYNEQFF.

The chain couples TRBV2 to TRBJ1-5; D is unclear. The CDR3 sequence is 16 residues long. Germline V gene data show CDR1 as SNHLY and CDR2 as FYNNEI. V shed 4 bases and J shed 2 bases, with 15 bases lying between them. CDR3: CASSAEAFRGNQPQHF. CDR3 sequence (DNA): TGTGCCAGCAGTGCGGAGGCTTTTCGGGGCAATCAGCCCCAGCATTTT. Drawing the rest from reference TRBV2 and TRBJ1-5, the complete variable domain is EPEVTQTPSHQVTQMGQEVILRCVPISNHLYFYWYRQILGQKVEFLVSFYNNEISEKSEIFDDQFSVERPDGSNFTLKIRSTKLEDSAMYFCASSAEAFRGNQPQHFGDGTRLSIL.

V usage is TRBV7-9 and J usage is TRBJ2-3, with TRBD1 identical over 9 bases. Germline V gene lookup returns CDR1 SEHNR and CDR2 FQNEAQ (reference sequence). With V trimmed by 5 bases and J by 5 bases, 5 bases remained unmatched. The CDR3 spans 14 residues. DNA for the CDR3: TGTGCCAGCAGCCGACAGGGGGGTCTAGATACGCAGTATTTT. This encodes CASSRQGGLDTQYF.

This clone was counted between two and nine times. The chain links TRBV27 to TRBJ2-2; perhaps TRBD2 as D (6 bases). The CDR3 has 15 residues. V gave up 2 bases and J gave up 0 bases, with 7 bases separating them. CDR1 MNHEY and CDR2 SMNVEV come from the germline V gene (reference sequence). DNA for the CDR3: TGTGCCAGCAGTTTAACGGGGGCGAACACCGGGGAGCTGTTTTTT. This codes for CASSLTGANTGELFF.

The gene calls are TRBV10-3 and TRBJ2-5; 7 nucleotides agree with TRBD1. J was trimmed by 3 bases and V by 3 bases; bases with no gene match: 10. CDR3 length: 16 residues. Looked up from germline, CDR1 is ENHRY and CDR2 is SYGVKD. The CDR3 sequence is CAISDPDRSWKETQYF. CDR3 nucleotides: TGTGCCATCAGTGACCCGGACAGGAGCTGGAAAGAGACCCAGTACTTC.

This clone appeared a single time. The rearrangement joins TRBV28 to TRBJ1-5, with D possibly being TRBD1 (6 bases). Germline V gives CDR1 MDHEN, CDR2 SYDVKM. This CDR3 spans 15 amino acids. V was cut by 7 bases and J by 9 bases, with 22 bases left in between. CDR3 loop: CASILRGLGGWPQHF. The CDR3 DNA reads as TGTGCCAGCATTCTCAGGGGTCTCGGTGGTTGGCCCCAGCATTTT.

The V gene is TRBV2, the J gene TRBJ1-1, with D perhaps TRBD1 (6 bases). This CDR3 has 13 residues. Germline V gene lookup returns CDR1 SNHLY and CDR2 FYNNEI. Trimming cost V 7 bases and J 5 bases, with 14 bases left between them. The DNA for the CDR3 is TGTGCCAGCAATAACAGGGTTTTAACTGAAGCTTTCTTT. It codes for CASNNRVLTEAFF.

V gene TRBV9 combines with J gene TRBJ2-1, with 11 bases fitting TRBD2. The CDR3 covers 15 residues. Trimming cost V 3 bases and J 5 bases; bases outside gene matches: 4. Germline assignment: CDR1 SGDLS and CDR2 YYNGEE. The CDR3 loop reads CASSAGTSGNNEQFF. CDR3 nucleotide sequence: TGTGCCAGCAGCGCCGGGACTAGCGGAAACAATGAGCAGTTCTTC.

The J gene is TRBJ2-7, the V gene TRBV28; D is possibly TRBD1 (7 bases). CDR3 length: 15 residues. The V and J ends lost 3 bases and 5 bases respectively, with 17 bases between them. From germline, CDR1 is MDHEN and CDR2 SYDVKM. The CDR3 DNA reads TGTGCCAGCAGTTTGCACCAGGGGGGCCGAGACGAGCAGTACTTC. It yields the protein CASSLHQGGRDEQYF.

V gene TRBV4-3 combines with J gene TRBJ2-5; 8 bases map to TRBD1. Germline V lookup: CDR1 LGHNA, CDR2 YSLEER. V was clipped by 0 bases and J by 5 bases; unmatched bases: 8. The CDR3 consists of 16 residues. Here the CDR3 reads CASSQDWTGIMETQYF. The CDR3 region has the DNA TGCGCCAGCAGCCAAGATTGGACAGGGATTATGGAGACCCAGTACTTC.

CDR3 amino acids: CASSQQGANTIYF. In nucleotides, the CDR3 is TGTGCCAGCAGCCAACAGGGGGCAAACACCATATATTTT. The chain is built from TRBV14 and TRBJ1-3; 8 bases line up with TRBD1. From germline, CDR1 is SGHDN and CDR2 FVKESK. The CDR3 contains 13 residues. The V gene end was trimmed by 2 bases and the J gene end by 6 bases; junction bases not matched to a gene: 0.

J is TRBJ2-3 and V is TRBV19; 11 bases agree with TRBD1. Trimming cost V 7 bases and J 1 base; bases outside gene matches: 7. In germline, CDR1 is LNHDA, CDR2 SQIVND (reference sequence). The CDR3 extends over 16 amino acids. DNA of the CDR3: TGTGCCAGTATGGGGACAGGGGGACTGGGCACAGATACGCAGTATTTT. Protein sequence: CASMGTGGLGTDTQYF.

This sequence joins TRBV25-1 and TRBJ2-2; no firm D call. V dropped 2 bases and J dropped 1 base, with 8 bases sitting between them. Germline CDR1 reads MGHDK; CDR2 reads SYGVNS. CDR3 length: 15 residues. The CDR3 is CASSENSLNTGELFF. The CDR3 DNA reads TGTGCCAGCAGTGAAAATTCCTTGAACACCGGGGAGCTGTTTTTT.

The gene calls are TRBV5-1 and TRBJ2-7; 8 bases are shared with TRBD1. This CDR3 spans 15 amino acids. V shed 1 base, J shed 6 bases, and the junction held 9 bases outside the gene matches. CDR1 and CDR2 (germline): SGHRS, YFSETQ. Written as DNA, the CDR3 is TGCGCCAGCAGCTTGCCCGACAGGGGAAGATCCGAGCAGTACTTC. Its protein product is CASSLPDRGRSEQYF. Filled out from reference TRBV5-1 and TRBJ2-7, the complete variable domain reads KAGVTQTPRYLIKTRGQQVTLSCSPISGHRSVSWYQQTPGQGLQFLFEYFSETQRNKGNFPGRFSGRQFSNSRSEMNVSTLELGDSALYLCASSLPDRGRSEQYFGPGTRLTVT.

This sequence joins TRBV2 and TRBJ2-5, with TRBD2 matching 12 bases. Germline CDR1 is SNHLY and CDR2 is FYNNEI. With V trimmed by 4 bases and J by 2 bases, 2 bases remained unmatched. This CDR3 spans 15 amino acids. This chain's CDR3 is CASSGLAGGQETQYF. The DNA for the CDR3 is TGTGCCAGCAGTGGCCTAGCGGGAGGGCAAGAGACCCAGTACTTC.

The chain links TRBV9 to TRBJ1-1; 9 nucleotides match TRBD1. V lost 0 bases and J lost 9; bases outside the gene matches: 6. CDR1 is SGDLS, CDR2 YYNGEE, per germline. The CDR3 is made up of 14 amino acids. Written as DNA, the CDR3 is TGTGCCAGCAGCGTAGTGGGGGACAGGGCTCAAGCTTTCTTT. Protein sequence: CASSVVGDRAQAFF.

The chain carries TRBV25-1 and TRBJ1-5, with TRBD1 as a possible D gene (6 bases). The germline CDR1 and CDR2 sequences are MGHDK and SYGVNS. Trimming shortened V by 2 bases and J by 2 bases, and 7 bases separated the two germline ends. This CDR3 contains 14 residues. CDR3 residues: CASSEGGGNQPQHF. CDR3 nucleotide sequence: TGTGCCAGCAGTGAAGGGGGCGGCAATCAGCCCCAGCATTTT.

This clone was counted once. This chain connects TRBV9 to TRBJ1-6, with D perhaps TRBD1 (5 bases). Germline CDR1 reads SGDLS; CDR2 reads YYNGEE. The CDR3 extends over 13 amino acids. V was shortened by 1 base and J by 8 bases, with 7 bases between the two germline ends. CDR3 bases: TGTGCCAGCAGCGTACAGGGTGATTCACCCCTCCACTTT. It yields the protein CASSVQGDSPLHF. The entire variable domain, with the rest obtained from reference TRBV9 and TRBJ1-6, is as follows: DSGVTQTPKHLITATGQRVTLRCSPRSGDLSVYWYQQSLDQGLQFLIQYYNGEERAKGNILERFSAQQFPDLHSELNLSSLELGDSALYFCASSVQGDSPLHFGNGTRLTVT.

The chain has TRBV6-5 and TRBJ2-7; D might be TRBD1 (6 bases). The CDR3 length is 15 residues. V lost 4 bases, J lost 12 bases, and 25 bases lay in between. CDR1 and CDR2 (germline): MNHEY, SVGAGI. As DNA, the CDR3 is TGTGCCAGCAGTTCCACAAACACCGGGACACCAAAAGGGTACTTC. This gives the protein CASSSTNTGTPKGYF.

The gene calls are TRBV28 and TRBJ2-7; maybe TRBD2 (5 bases). Germline CDR1 reads MDHEN; CDR2 reads SYDVKM. The V gene lost 5 bases and the J gene lost 4 bases, with 12 bases spanning the gap. This CDR3 is built from 13 residues. CDR3 sequence: CASSLNPGYEQYF. The CDR3 coding sequence is TGTGCCAGCAGTCTAAATCCGGGGTACGAGCAGTACTTC.

The gene calls are TRBV4-2 and TRBJ2-1, with 7 bases that match TRBD2. Per germline, CDR1 LGHNA and CDR2 YNFKEQ. After removal of 0 bases from V and 6 bases from J, the junction contained 5 bases not matched to a gene. This CDR3 has 15 amino acids. CDR3 residues: CASSQDAGAGNEQFF. CDR3 sequence (DNA): TGTGCCAGCAGCCAAGACGCGGGAGCTGGCAATGAGCAGTTCTTC.

The chain couples TRBV10-3 to TRBJ2-3; the match to TRBD2 covers 11 bases. The trim removed 2 bases at V and 5 bases at J, leaving 21 bases unmatched. The CDR3 totals 21 residues. Germline V CDR1 and CDR2: ENHRY, SYGVKD. The CDR3 loop is CAISEPIVAGGPEYFEDTQYF. CDR3 nucleotides: TGTGCCATCAGTGAGCCGATTGTAGCGGGGGGGCCTGAGTACTTCGAAGATACGCAGTATTTT.

The chain links TRBV6-5 to TRBJ2-3, with 7 bases lining up with TRBD2. The germline V gene has CDR1 MNHEY and CDR2 SVGAGI. CDR3 length: 14 amino acids. V shed 6 bases, J shed 6 bases, and the junction held 9 bases outside the gene matches. The CDR3 DNA reads as TGTGCCAGCAGCTTTGGAGGACTAGGGGATACGCAGTATTTT. Translating it yields CASSFGGLGDTQYF.